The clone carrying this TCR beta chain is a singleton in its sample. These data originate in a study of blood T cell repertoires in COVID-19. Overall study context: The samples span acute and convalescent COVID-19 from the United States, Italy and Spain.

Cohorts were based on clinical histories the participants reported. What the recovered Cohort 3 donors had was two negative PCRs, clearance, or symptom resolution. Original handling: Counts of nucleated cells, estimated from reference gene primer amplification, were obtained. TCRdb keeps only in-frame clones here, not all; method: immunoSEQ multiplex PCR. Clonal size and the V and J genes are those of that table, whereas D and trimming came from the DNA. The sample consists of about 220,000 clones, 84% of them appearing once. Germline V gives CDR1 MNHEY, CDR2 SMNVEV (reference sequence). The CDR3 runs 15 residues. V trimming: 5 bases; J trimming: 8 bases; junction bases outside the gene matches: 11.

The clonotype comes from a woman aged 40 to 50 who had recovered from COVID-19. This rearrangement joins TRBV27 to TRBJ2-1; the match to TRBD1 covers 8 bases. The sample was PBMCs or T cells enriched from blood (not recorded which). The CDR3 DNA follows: TGTGCCAGCAGTGGGGCGGACAGGGTAGGGCATGAGCAGTTCTTC. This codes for CASSGADRVGHEQFF.